A single sample is the source of the 24 T cell receptor beta chains below, sequenced in a study of blood T cell repertoires in COVID-19. Measured with immunoSEQ multiplex PCR; TCRdb has only the in-frame clones, and not every one. The table lists 73,000 or so clones, around 82% of them singletons, with roughly 5.4% in the top ten. Sequencing was done on a sample of peripheral blood. Every receptor here comes from a man aged 45-60 years with active COVID-19.

The V call is TRBV19, the J call TRBJ2-5, with unresolved D. V was clipped by 6 bases and J by 4 bases, with 12 bases between them. The CDR3 length is 13 residues. Germline CDR1 LNHDA, CDR2 SQIVND (reference sequence). The CDR3 DNA follows: TGTGCCAGTAGCCTGCGAATGATAGAGACCCAGTACTTC. Protein: CASSLRMIETQYF.

The rearrangement links TRBV29-1 to TRBJ2-5; D not resolved. The V gene's germline CDR1 is SQVTM and CDR2 ANQGSEA. The ends were cut back, 4 bases at V and 1 base at J, with 10 bases in the middle. This CDR3 is built from 13 residues. The CDR3 DNA reads as TGCAGCGTTGGTAGCCTACTCCAAGAGACCCAGTACTTC. Translating it yields CSVGSLLQETQYF.

Here the CDR3 DNA reads TGTGCCAGCAGCCAAGATAATCCGGGGGTGGGTCAGCCCCAGCATTTT. Protein: CASSQDNPGVGQPQHF. This chain joins TRBV3-1 (or the pseudogene TRBV3-2) and TRBJ1-5, with D possibly TRBD1 on 5 matching bases. Per germline, CDR1 LGHDT and CDR2 YNNKEL (reference sequence). The length of the CDR3 is 16 residues. Trimming took off 0 bases at V and 6 bases at J, with 15 bases between the two ends.

The gene calls are TRBV7-9 and TRBJ2-5; D may be TRBD1 (6 bases). The germline V and J ends were trimmed by 5 bases and 5 bases, with 18 bases remaining between them. Germline V CDR1 and CDR2: SEHNR, FQNEAQ (reference sequence). CDR3 length: 15 residues. For the CDR3, the DNA is TGTGCCAGCAGCCTCGCACAGGGTACCGTCGAGACCCAGTACTTC. Its protein is CASSLAQGTVETQYF.

This chain connects TRBV9 to TRBJ1-1; tentative D call: TRBD1 (5 bases). CDR1 is SGDLS, CDR2 YYNGEE, per germline. The V end was cut by 4 bases, the J end by 7 bases, with 23 bases between. There are 16 residues in the CDR3. CDR3 DNA: TGTGCCAGCAGCACCCTACCTGGGGGGGATTCCATTGAAGCTTTCTTT. Residues: CASSTLPGGDSIEAFF.

The rearrangement uses TRBV19 and TRBJ1-1; tentative D call: TRBD1 (5 bases). CDR1 is LNHDA, CDR2 SQIVND, per germline (reference sequence). The CDR3 is made up of 15 amino acids. Trimming cost V 7 bases and J 3 bases, with 18 bases left between them. The CDR3 coding sequence is TGTGCCAGTACCCTTGGGGGGGGTACGTACACTGAAGCTTTCTTT. Translation: CASTLGGGTYTEAFF.

V and J are TRBV28 and TRBJ1-1; no clear D gene. The CDR3 runs 12 residues. Trimming stripped 1 base from V and 11 bases from J, with 11 bases between. Germline V gives CDR1 MDHEN, CDR2 SYDVKM. CDR3 sequence: CASSLLESSAFF. CDR3 in DNA: TGTGCCAGCAGTTTATTAGAGTCTTCGGCTTTCTTT.

The rearrangement joins TRBV12-3 or TRBV12-4 to TRBJ1-6, with D unclear. The CDR3 consists of 13 residues. V shed 1 base and J shed 8 bases, with 6 bases lying between them. CDR3: CASSLGEDSPLHF. The CDR3 DNA reads as TGTGCCAGCAGTTTAGGGGAGGATTCACCCCTCCACTTT.

J is TRBJ1-1 and V is TRBV4-1; D is ambiguous. V lost 1 base and J lost 1, with 7 bases in between. Germline CDR1 is MGHRA and CDR2 is YSYEKL. This CDR3 has 14 residues. DNA of the CDR3: TGCGCCAGCAGCCAAGTCTACGGGAACACTGAAGCTTTCTTT. Translated: CASSQVYGNTEAFF.

This clone was seen once. The rearrangement links TRBV4-2 to TRBJ2-7; TRBD2 aligns across 8 bases. Germline lookup yields CDR1 LGHNA and CDR2 YNFKEQ. V shed 0 bases and J 4 bases; nucleotides not matched to a gene: 5. The CDR3 is 15 amino acids. The CDR3 is CASSQDLSSGYEQYF. The CDR3 DNA reads TGTGCCAGCAGCCAAGACCTCTCTAGCGGGTACGAGCAGTACTTC.

The genes are TRBV4-1 and TRBJ2-3; D gene ambiguous. The CDR3 extends over 14 amino acids. Trimming took off 4 bases at V and 0 bases at J, with 8 bases between the two ends. The V gene's germline CDR1 is MGHRA and CDR2 YSYEKL. The CDR3 protein is CASSLYSSTDTQYF. CDR3 DNA: TGCGCCAGCAGCCTTTACTCTAGCACAGATACGCAGTATTTT.

The chain recombines TRBV25-1 with TRBJ2-3; 12 nucleotides line up with TRBD2. Trimming took 3 bases from V and 1 from J; bases not matched to a gene: 8. Germline-derived CDR1 and CDR2 are MGHDK and SYGVNS. The length of the CDR3 is 18 residues. The CDR3 sequence: CASSDRGTSGPRTDTQYF. DNA of the CDR3: TGTGCCAGCAGTGACAGAGGGACTAGCGGGCCCCGCACAGATACGCAGTATTTT.

CDR3 sequence reads: CASSFYKKGLAGLYNEQFF. DNA of the CDR3: TGTGCCAGCAGCTTCTACAAAAAGGGACTAGCGGGGCTATACAATGAGCAGTTCTTC. The J gene is TRBJ2-1, the V gene TRBV5-6; 13 positions agree with TRBD2. This CDR3 comprises 19 residues. From germline, CDR1 is SGHDT and CDR2 YYEEEE. The V and J ends lost 2 bases and 4 bases, in that order; junction bases with no gene match: 12.

The V gene is TRBV28, the J gene TRBJ2-7; 10 positions match TRBD1. Germline-derived CDR1 and CDR2 are MDHEN and SYDVKM. With V trimmed by 5 bases and J by 5 bases, 6 bases remained unmatched. CDR3 length: 14 amino acids. Here the CDR3 reads CASSPTTGGHEQYF. In nucleotides, the CDR3 is TGTGCCAGCAGTCCAACGACAGGGGGCCACGAGCAGTACTTC.

CDR3 amino acids: CASSLGGQGGTEAFF. In nucleotides, the CDR3 is TGCGCCAGCAGCTTGGGGGGCCAGGGTGGAACTGAAGCTTTCTTT. The rearrangement uses TRBV5-1 and TRBJ1-1; D is possibly TRBD1 (5 bases). Trimming shortened V by 0 bases and J by 5 bases, and 14 bases separated the two germline ends. The germline gives CDR1 SGHRS, CDR2 YFSETQ. The CDR3 length is 15 residues.

The chain couples TRBV5-6 to TRBJ2-1; TRBD2 agrees at 15 bases. CDR1 is SGHDT, CDR2 YYEEEE, per germline. J gave up 4 bases and V 1 base, and 9 bases lay outside the gene matches. This CDR3 comprises 19 residues. CDR3 coding DNA: TGTGCCAGCAGCTTGTCGGGACTAGCGGGAGGAAGGGGATACAATGAGCAGTTCTTC. This translates into CASSLSGLAGGRGYNEQFF.

CDR3 sequence: CASSDNPGQGAQVNVLTF. The CDR3 bases are TGTGCCAGCAGTGATAATCCGGGACAGGGGGCGCAGGTCAACGTCCTGACTTTC. The chain joins TRBV6-1 to TRBJ2-6, with 12 bases lining up with TRBD1. The CDR3 is made up of 18 amino acids. Per the germline V gene, CDR1 is MNHNS and CDR2 is SASEGT. The V and J ends lost 3 bases and 9 bases, in that order; junction bases with no gene match: 12.

This chain joins TRBV7-2 and TRBJ2-3, with 9 bases fitting TRBD2. This CDR3 is built from 14 residues. V trimming: 5 bases; J trimming: 7 bases; junction bases outside the gene matches: 7. CDR1 is SGHTA and CDR2 is FQGNSA in the germline V gene. The CDR3 here is CASSSGGTVHTQYF. DNA of the CDR3: TGTGCCAGCAGCAGCGGGGGGACCGTGCATACGCAGTATTTT.

The chain links TRBV6-5 to TRBJ2-5; 9 nucleotides match TRBD1. The ends lost 0 bases at V and 5 bases at J; junction bases unmatched: 4. The CDR3 totals 15 residues. Germline-derived CDR1 and CDR2 are MNHEY and SVGAGI. The DNA for the CDR3 is TGTGCCAGCAGTTACTCTACAGGGGGCGGGGAGACCCAGTACTTC. Protein sequence: CASSYSTGGGETQYF.

The chain uses TRBV19 and TRBJ2-7; perhaps TRBD2 as D (6 bases). This CDR3 has 15 residues. CDR1 LNHDA and CDR2 SQIVND come from the germline V gene (reference sequence). V was cut by 7 bases and J by 2 bases, with 18 bases left in between. In DNA, the CDR3 is TGTGCCAGTACTATCTCCGAGGGAGGCCCCTACGAGCAGTACTTC. Translating gives CASTISEGGPYEQYF.

The V gene is TRBV6-6, the J gene TRBJ2-4; 10 bases fit TRBD1. With 5 bases clipped from V and 2 bases from J, the junction kept 24 bases outside the gene matches. The length of the CDR3 is 22 residues. Germline lookup yields CDR1 MNHNY and CDR2 SVGAGI (reference sequence). CDR3 region: CASSRVGQGWYGPTPSKNIQYF. The DNA for the CDR3 is TGTGCCAGCAGTCGGGTGGGACAGGGGTGGTACGGCCCTACCCCATCCAAAAACATTCAGTACTTC.

Within the sample, this clone is medium-sized. The chain recombines TRBV20-1 with TRBJ1-2, with D hard to call. Trimming took 3 bases from V and 0 from J, leaving 14 bases between them. The CDR3 extends over 15 amino acids. Germline V gives CDR1 DFQATT, CDR2 SNEGSKA (reference sequence). The DNA of the CDR3 is TGCAGTGCTAGTCTCAATATTGTAGCTAACTATGGCTACACCTTC. This sequence encodes CSASLNIVANYGYTF.

This sequence joins TRBV5-1 and TRBJ2-7; the match to TRBD1 covers 10 bases. The CDR3 loop spans 15 amino acids. The germline V gene has CDR1 SGHRS and CDR2 YFSETQ. With 4 bases clipped from V and 7 bases from J, the junction kept 11 bases outside the gene matches. CDR3 nucleotides: TGCGCCAGCAGCCCGGGGACAGGGGACTCGGAGGAGCAGTACTTC. Amino acids: CASSPGTGDSEEQYF.

This clone has a handful of counts. The DNA of the CDR3 is TGTGCCACTCGAATGACAGGGAATTTCGGCTACACCTTC. This gives the protein CATRMTGNFGYTF. The chain carries TRBV6-5 and TRBJ1-2; TRBD1 aligns across 7 bases. The germline V gene encodes CDR1 MNHEY and CDR2 SVGAGI. CDR3 length: 13 amino acids. V lost 10 bases to trimming and J lost 8 bases; unmatched junction nucleotides: 13.